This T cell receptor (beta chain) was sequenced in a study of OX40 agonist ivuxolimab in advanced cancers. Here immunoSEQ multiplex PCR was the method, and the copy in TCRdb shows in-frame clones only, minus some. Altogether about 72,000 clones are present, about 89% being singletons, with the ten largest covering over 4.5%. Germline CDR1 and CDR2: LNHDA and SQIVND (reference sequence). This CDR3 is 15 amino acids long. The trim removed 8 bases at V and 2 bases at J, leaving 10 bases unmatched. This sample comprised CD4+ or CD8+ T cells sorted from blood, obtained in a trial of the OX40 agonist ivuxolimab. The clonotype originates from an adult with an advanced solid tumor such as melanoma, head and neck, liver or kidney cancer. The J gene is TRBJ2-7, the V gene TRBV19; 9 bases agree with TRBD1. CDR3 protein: CASAWGQGPTYEQYF. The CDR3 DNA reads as TGTGCCAGTGCGTGGGGACAGGGACCTACCTACGAGCAGTACTTC. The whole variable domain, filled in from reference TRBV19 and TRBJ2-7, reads DGGITQSPKYLFRKEGQNVTLSCEQNLNHDAMYWYRQDPGQGLRLIYYSQIVNDFQKGDIAEGYSVSREKKESFPLTVTSAQKNPTAFYLCASAWGQGPTYEQYFGPGTRLTVT.